A selection of T cell receptor beta chains follows, all from one sample in a study of T cell changes during pregnancy in multiple sclerosis. Here immunoSEQ multiplex PCR was the method, and the copy in TCRdb shows in-frame clones only, minus some. The top ten hold roughly 1.7% of the sample, which has about 67,000 clones, 80% to 95% seen once. Sequencing was performed on peripheral blood, taken in the first trimester of pregnancy. The origin of the receptors is a female donor in good health, enrolled as a control in a pregnancy study. Both conserved end residues are part of each CDR3. Each record gives: CDR3 DNA, CDR3 protein, clone size, D gene, J gene, V gene. A D gene is named only where the DNA matches it firmly. Size is stated for part of the rows, as once, few or many counts, or as a class when the clone is expanded.

TGTGCCAGCAGTGACCCGACAGGGGGTAACACTGAAGCTTTCTTT,CASSDPTGGNTEAFF,.,TRBD1,TRBJ1-1,TRBV25-1
TGCGCCAGCAGCTTTTGGGGGGACGACTACAATGAGCAGTTCTTC,CASSFWGDDYNEQFF,.,.,TRBJ2-1,TRBV5-1
TGTGCCAGCAGCTTACTAGTGGACTACGAGCAGTACTTC,CASSLLVDYEQYF,.,.,TRBJ2-7,TRBV7-2
TGCGCCAGCAGCCCGGGGGGTATGACGTACAATGAGCAGTTCTTC,CASSPGGMTYNEQFF,.,TRBD2,TRBJ2-1,TRBV4-1
TGCAGCGTTGTGAAACGGGGGGCAGATACGCAGTATTTT,CSVVKRGADTQYF,.,TRBD2,TRBJ2-3,TRBV29-1
TGTGCCATCAGTGAGGATAGTAGTGTCTATGGCTACACCTTC,CAISEDSSVYGYTF,.,.,TRBJ1-2,TRBV10-3
TGCGCCAGCAGCTTAACAGTTGAGAACACTGAAGCTTTCTTT,CASSLTVENTEAFF,.,.,TRBJ1-1,TRBV5-1
TGTGCCAGCAGCCCCGGAGGTAGCGGATACGAGCAGTACTTC,CASSPGGSGYEQYF,.,.,TRBJ2-7,TRBV9
TGTGCCAGCAGTAGTTCCGGGACTAGCGCCCACACCGGGGAGCTGTTTTTT,CASSSSGTSAHTGELFF,.,TRBD2,TRBJ2-2,TRBV28
TGCGCCAGCAGCCAGGGGCTCCAGGCAGATACGCAGTATTTT,CASSQGLQADTQYF,.,.,TRBJ2-3,TRBV5-1
TGCGCCAGCAGCCACCGGACAGGGGGCTTGTTTGCTTTCTTT,CASSHRTGGLFAFF,.,TRBD1,TRBJ1-1,TRBV4-1
TGTGCCAGCAGTGACCGGGACAGAGGTGCAGTGGAAGAAAAACTGTTTTTT,CASSDRDRGAVEEKLFF,.,TRBD1,TRBJ1-4,TRBV25-1
TGTGCCAGCAGCTCGATGAGTACCGGGACAGAAATTCAAGAGACCCAGTACTTC,CASSSMSTGTEIQETQYF,.,TRBD1,TRBJ2-5,TRBV5-4
TGCGCCAGCAGCCCTTCAGGGACAGGGGACGGTGAAGCTTTCTTT,CASSPSGTGDGEAFF,.,TRBD1,TRBJ1-1,TRBV10-2
TGTGCCAGTAGTATCGGGGACAGGGGCTACGAGCAGTACTTC,CASSIGDRGYEQYF,.,TRBD1,TRBJ2-7,TRBV19
TGTGCCAGCACCGGACAGGGGGATGAAAAACTGTTTTTT,CASTGQGDEKLFF,few,TRBD1,TRBJ1-4,TRBV7-9
TGTGCCAGCAGCTCGCTTGGTGGGAGCTCCGACGAGCAGTACTTC,CASSSLGGSSDEQYF,.,.,TRBJ2-7,TRBV7-9
TGTGCCAGCAGTGTTCGCTCCCTGAGTAACAATGAGCAGTTCTTC,CASSVRSLSNNEQFF,.,.,TRBJ2-1,TRBV2
TGCGCCAGCAGCCAAGGCGAGATATCCCACTACGAGCAGTACTTC,CASSQGEISHYEQYF,.,.,TRBJ2-7,TRBV4-1
TGTGCCAGCGAAAGCGAGAGCTCCTACAATGAGCAGTTCTTC,CASESESSYNEQFF,.,.,TRBJ2-1,TRBV2
TGTGCCAGCAGCACTCAAGGGGGAAACACTGAAGCTTTCTTT,CASSTQGGNTEAFF,.,.,TRBJ1-1,TRBV2
TGCGCCAGCAGCTTCGGGGGGGGCTACAATGAGCAGTTCTTC,CASSFGGGYNEQFF,.,TRBD2,TRBJ2-1,TRBV5-1
TGTGCCAGCACCCCCGGGTCGGGGGGCTACACCTTC,CASTPGSGGYTF,.,.,TRBJ1-2,TRBV28